The T cell receptor beta chain under discussion was sequenced for a study of cytomegalovirus exposure and HLA in healthy donors. Study-level points and caveats: Some TCR beta chains (164 of them) were listed as cytomegalovirus-associated. Earlier analysis found most TCR beta V segments productive about 90% or about 30% of the time. Later work found most CMV-associated TCR beta chains apparently HLA-restricted.

Concerning this clone itself: Its cognate antigen is unknown.

The PCR made use of 60 Vbeta and 13 Jbeta primers. Profiling relied on immunoSEQ multiplex PCR, and the TCRdb table lists in-frame clones only, not all of them. Of approximately 110,000 clones listed, roughly 12% were seen once; the top ten hold 16%. The ends were cut back, 4 bases at V and 1 base at J, with 8 bases in the middle. The CDR3 loop spans 14 amino acids. Germline V gene data show CDR1 as MGHRA and CDR2 as YSYEKL. The genes are TRBV4-1 and TRBJ1-5; D ambiguous. This receptor was identified in a man aged 35 to 55 in good health and CMV-seropositive. What was sequenced was PBMCs. The CDR3 reads CASSRGLSNQPQHF. DNA of the CDR3: TGCGCCAGCAGCCGAGGACTCAGCAATCAGCCCCAGCATTTT.